This entry lists 19 T cell receptor beta chains sequenced from one sample in a study of neoadjuvant nivolumab and ipilimumab in lung cancer. The method was immunoSEQ multiplex PCR; TCRdb's version includes in-frame clones alone and lacks a portion of them. This sample has some 13,000 clones, with 90% to 97% found just once. The starting material was peripheral blood, obtained after neoadjuvant nivolumab, alone or with ipilimumab, at or shortly before surgery. These receptor sequences come from an adult with non-small cell lung cancer.

The chain employs TRBV4-1 and TRBJ2-7; 8 nucleotides align to TRBD2. The germline V gene has CDR1 MGHRA and CDR2 YSYEKL. This CDR3 has 15 residues. J lost 3 bases, V lost 1 base, and 5 bases had no gene match. CDR3 sequence: CASSQALAGYYEQYF. The CDR3 bases are TGCGCCAGCAGCCAAGCGTTAGCGGGGTACTACGAGCAGTACTTC.

J is TRBJ2-6 and V is TRBV28; D unclear. Germline lookup yields CDR1 MDHEN and CDR2 SYDVKM. The CDR3 is made up of 13 amino acids. The V gene lost 5 bases and the J gene lost 1 base, with 3 bases spanning the gap. CDR3 coding DNA: TGTGCCAGCAGTCTTTCTGGGGCCAACGTCCTGACTTTC. Its translation is CASSLSGANVLTF.

This chain uses TRBV4-2 with TRBJ1-5; weak D call: TRBD1 (6 bases). This CDR3 is built from 15 residues. V was shortened by 0 bases and J by 9 bases, with 15 bases between the two germline ends. Germline values: CDR1 LGHNA, CDR2 YNFKEQ. This CDR3 is CASSQEDRLNTPQHF. In DNA, the CDR3 is TGTGCCAGCAGCCAAGAAGACAGGTTGAATACGCCCCAGCATTTT.

The V and J genes are TRBV4-2 and TRBJ2-3; D is perhaps TRBD2 (6 bases). Germline V gene sequence: CDR1 LGHNA, CDR2 YNFKEQ. Between the trimmed V and J ends, which lost 1 base and 5 bases, there was a span of 19 bases. The CDR3 sequence is 17 residues long. CDR3 residues: CASSQVGTSNLQDTQYF. CDR3 sequence (DNA): TGTGCCAGCAGCCAAGTCGGTACTAGCAATCTTCAAGATACGCAGTATTTT.

V and J are TRBV6-4 and TRBJ2-1; 8 nucleotides line up with TRBD1. With 5 bases clipped from V and 0 bases from J, the junction kept 3 bases outside the gene matches. Germline V CDR1 and CDR2: MRHNA, SNTAGT. This CDR3 comprises 15 residues. The CDR3: CASSTGQGSYNEQFF. In DNA form, the CDR3 reads TGTGCCAGCAGTACCGGACAGGGCTCCTACAATGAGCAGTTCTTC.

This clone was counted a few times. J is TRBJ2-7 and V is TRBV6-5; the match to TRBD2 covers 13 bases. Germline-derived CDR1 and CDR2 are MNHEY and SVGAGI. This CDR3 is 16 amino acids long. Trimming took 0 bases from V and 3 from J; bases not matched to a gene: 2. The CDR3 here is CASSYSGTSGNYEQYF. In nucleotides, the CDR3 is TGTGCCAGCAGTTACTCGGGGACTAGCGGGAACTACGAGCAGTACTTC.

The chain uses TRBV5-1 and TRBJ2-2; TRBD2 matches at 10 bases. This CDR3 region has 16 residues. The J segment lost 6 bases and the V segment lost 0 bases, leaving 5 bases of the junction unmatched. Germline assignment: CDR1 SGHRS and CDR2 YFSETQ. The CDR3 reads CASSLAASGRSGELFF. The CDR3 nucleotides are TGCGCCAGCAGCTTGGCGGCTAGCGGGAGATCCGGGGAGCTGTTTTTT.

The chain is built from TRBV2 and TRBJ2-3; 9 nucleotides align to TRBD2. The J segment lost 0 bases and the V segment lost 4 bases, leaving 2 bases of the junction unmatched. This CDR3 comprises 15 residues. CDR1 and CDR2 (germline): SNHLY, FYNNEI. CDR3: CASSGGRVSTDTQYF. DNA for the CDR3: TGTGCCAGCAGTGGCGGGAGGGTCAGCACAGATACGCAGTATTTT.

The chain's CDR3 is CASSPLEDSYEQYF. The DNA for the CDR3 is TGTGCCAGCTCACCACTCGAGGATTCCTACGAGCAGTACTTC. The chain recombines TRBV18 with TRBJ2-7; no definite D call. V gave up 1 base and J gave up 1 base, with 8 bases separating them. The CDR3 runs to 14 residues. From germline, CDR1 is KGHSH and CDR2 LQKENI.

The gene calls are TRBV7-2 and TRBJ2-3, with 7 bases lining up with TRBD2. Germline V gene lookup returns CDR1 SGHTA and CDR2 FQGNSA. CDR3 length: 17 amino acids. J was trimmed by 6 bases and V by 2 bases; bases with no gene match: 14. CDR3 DNA sequence: TGTGCCAGCAGCTTATCCCTAGGGAGGGGTTCCACGGATACGCAGTATTTT. Protein product: CASSLSLGRGSTDTQYF.

The chain uses TRBV15 and TRBJ2-5, with 8 bases lining up with TRBD1. In germline, CDR1 is LNHNV, CDR2 YYDKDF (reference sequence). The V segment lost 6 bases and the J segment 10 bases; nucleotides outside the gene matches: 7. This CDR3 is 12 amino acids long. The CDR3 DNA sequence: TGTGCCACCAGTAACGACAGGGGCGACCAGTACTTC. This gives the protein CATSNDRGDQYF. Full variable domain (remainder filled in from reference TRBV15 and TRBJ2-5): DAMVIQNPRYQVTQFGKPVTLSCSQTLNHNVMYWYQQKSSQAPKLLFHYYDKDFNNEADTPDNFQSRRPNTSFCFLDIRSPGLGDTAMYLCATSNDRGDQYFGPGTRLLVL.

The chain recombines TRBV27 with TRBJ2-3; 8 nucleotides line up with TRBD2. Per germline, CDR1 MNHEY and CDR2 SMNVEV (reference sequence). V dropped 6 bases and J dropped 1; count of bases not matched to a gene: 0. The CDR3 is 13 amino acids. For the CDR3, the DNA is TGTGCCAGCAGACTAGCGGGCACAGATACGCAGTATTTT. This translates into CASRLAGTDTQYF.

V gene TRBV5-1 combines with J gene TRBJ1-5; D ambiguous. V was shortened by 2 bases and J by 0 bases, with 9 bases between the two germline ends. The CDR3 is made up of 15 amino acids. CDR1 is SGHRS and CDR2 is YFSETQ in the germline V gene. The CDR3 coding sequence is TGCGCCAGCAGCTTAAGAGGTTATAGCAATCAGCCCCAGCATTTT. It codes for CASSLRGYSNQPQHF.

The chain uses TRBV28 and TRBJ2-7, with D possibly TRBD1 on 6 matching bases. There are 15 residues in the CDR3. Germline V CDR1 and CDR2: MDHEN, SYDVKM. The V and J ends lost 5 bases and 0 bases respectively, with 14 bases between them. CDR3 protein: CASSLQGAGSYEQYF. CDR3 DNA: TGTGCCAGCAGTCTACAGGGTGCCGGCTCCTACGAGCAGTACTTC.

The V gene is TRBV6-1, the J gene TRBJ2-7; no firm D call. Trimming left V 1 base short and J 5 bases short, with 18 bases between. The CDR3 length is 16 residues. Per germline, CDR1 MNHNS and CDR2 SASEGT. In nucleotides, the CDR3 is TGTGCCAGCAGTGAAGGGTGGAGAGGCAATCGCCACGAGCAGTACTTC. Amino acids: CASSEGWRGNRHEQYF.

This chain uses TRBV27 with TRBJ1-2; 10 bases are a match to TRBD1. The CDR3 is 15 residues long. CDR1 is MNHEY, CDR2 SMNVEV, per germline (reference sequence). V lost 8 bases, J lost 7 bases, and 13 bases stayed unmatched. The CDR3 nucleotides are TGTGCCAGCCGAGAACCGGGACAGGGGATTCGTGGCTACACCTTC. It codes for CASREPGQGIRGYTF.

V gene TRBV25-1 combines with J gene TRBJ2-3, with a tentative D call TRBD2 (6 bases). Trimming cost V 3 bases and J 2 bases, with 21 bases left between them. CDR1 and CDR2 from the germline V gene are MGHDK and SYGVNS. The CDR3 runs to 18 residues. CDR3 nucleotides: TGTGCCAGCAGTGATATACAGGACATGGGACTTTTCACAGATACGCAGTATTTT. Translation: CASSDIQDMGLFTDTQYF.

This rearrangement joins TRBV7-2 to TRBJ2-7, with 8 bases that match TRBD2. This CDR3 is built from 15 residues. The V segment lost 7 bases and the J segment 0 bases; nucleotides outside the gene matches: 8. CDR1 SGHTA and CDR2 FQGNSA come from the germline V gene. The CDR3 nucleotides read TGTGCCAGCACCCTTTGGGGGACTAGCTCCTACGAGCAGTACTTC. Translated: CASTLWGTSSYEQYF.

In its sample, this clone was seen a few times. The rearrangement uses TRBV18 and TRBJ2-1; 10 bases fit TRBD2. Trimming cost V 4 bases and J 5 bases; bases outside gene matches: 11. Germline assignment: CDR1 KGHSH and CDR2 LQKENI. CDR3 length equals 17 residues. This chain's CDR3 is CASSQGQTGTSDNEQFF. For the CDR3, the DNA is TGTGCCAGCTCACAGGGACAGACCGGGACTAGCGACAATGAGCAGTTCTTC. The full variable domain, completed using reference TRBV18 and TRBJ2-1, is NAGVMQNPRHLVRRRGQEARLRCSPMKGHSHVYWYRQLPEEGLKFMVYLQKENIIDESGMPKERFSAEFPKEGPSILRIQQVVRGDSAAYFCASSQGQTGTSDNEQFFGPGTRLTVL.